This is a list of T cell receptor beta chains from one sample in a study of T-cell reconstitution after alpha-beta-depleted transplantation in children. MiXCR, run by TCRdb on the PCR reads, gives a single entry per CDR3 protein. This table has 200,000 to 300,000 distinct CDR3 sequences, about 11% appearing once. Sequences were derived from PBMCs from the stem cell graft donor, sampled from the stem cell graft. Every receptor here comes from a human donor who donated a stem cell graft to a child with acute lymphoblastic leukemia. CDR3s include the opening cysteine and the closing phenylalanine or tryptophan. Each record gives: CDR3 length, V gene, J gene, clone size, D gene, CDR3 protein, CDR3 DNA. D genes are given only for firm matches. Rows give clone size only sometimes, using once, few, many, or a class for an expanded clone.

14	TRBV28	TRBJ2-5	NA	TRBD2	CASCLSGRKETQYF	TGTGCCAGCTGTCTTAGCGGGAGGAAAGAGACCCAGTACTTC
15	TRBV28	TRBJ2-5	many	NA	CASSLLSSPQETQYF	TGTGCCAGCAGTTTATTGAGCAGCCCCCAAGAGACCCAGTACTTC
14	TRBV7-9	TRBJ1-5	many	NA	CASSRGGTHQPQHF	TGTGCCAGCAGCCGTGGGGGGACCCATCAGCCCCAGCATTTT
11	TRBV29-1	TRBJ1-2	few	NA	CSLGENYGYTF	TGCAGCCTCGGGGAGAACTATGGCTACACCTTC
15	TRBV29-1	TRBJ2-1	many	NA	CSVGQYRTLYNEQFF	TGCAGCGTGGGACAATACAGGACCCTATACAATGAGCAGTTCTTC
13	TRBV21-1	TRBJ2-7	NA	NA	CASSKGRPYEQYF	TGTGCCAGCAGCAAAGGAAGGCCCTACGAGCAGTACTTC
16	TRBV7-6	TRBJ2-5	many	NA	CASSIISGATQETQYF	TGTGCCAGCAGCATCATTAGCGGAGCCACCCAAGAGACCCAGTACTTC
13	TRBV7-8	TRBJ2-1	many	TRBD1	CASSGGQGHEQFF	TGTGCCAGCAGCGGGGGACAGGGACATGAGCAGTTCTTC
17	TRBV6-2/TRBV6-3	TRBJ2-7	many	TRBD1	CASSYSTGHSDTYEQYF	TGTGCCAGCAGTTACTCGACAGGGCACAGCGATACCTACGAGCAGTACTTC
15	TRBV6-6	TRBJ2-6	medium-sized	NA	CASGPDTSGANVLTF	TGTGCCAGCGGTCCTGACACCTCTGGGGCCAACGTCCTGACTTTC
15	TRBV28	TRBJ2-2	many	NA	CASSLSPQNTGELFF	TGTGCCAGCAGTTTAAGTCCACAAAACACCGGGGAGCTGTTTTTT
13	TRBV20-1	TRBJ2-7	many	NA	CSAVQGNNYEQYF	TGCAGTGCTGTACAGGGTAACAACTACGAGCAGTACTTC
16	TRBV7-2	TRBJ1-2	many	NA	CASSQPSRRGPVGYTF	TGTGCCAGCAGCCAACCCTCCCGCCGGGGCCCGGTTGGCTACACCTTC
14	TRBV20-1	TRBJ2-3	many	TRBD2	CSTDREGGTDTQYF	TGCAGCACCGATCGGGAGGGCGGCACAGATACGCAGTATTTT
13	TRBV24-1	TRBJ2-3	many	NA	CATSAENTDTQYF	TGTGCCACCAGTGCCGAGAACACAGATACGCAGTATTTT
12	TRBV29-1	TRBJ2-4	many	NA	CSVVVAKNIQYF	TGCAGCGTTGTAGTAGCCAAAAACATTCAGTACTTC
16	TRBV7-9	TRBJ1-3	many	NA	CASSLGGHLSGNTIYF	TGTGCCAGCAGCTTAGGGGGACACCTCTCTGGAAACACCATATATTTT
15	TRBV30	TRBJ1-6	few	TRBD1	CAWTARTGGNSPLHF	TGTGCCTGGACCGCTAGGACAGGCGGTAATTCACCCCTCCACTTT
16	TRBV6-1	TRBJ1-2	many	TRBD1	CASIRDRVSANYGYTF	TGTGCCAGCATCCGGGACAGGGTATCGGCTAACTATGGCTACACCTTC
15	TRBV4-2	TRBJ1-5	many	TRBD1	CASSQVQGAKQPQHF	TGTGCCAGCAGCCAGGTACAGGGGGCGAAACAGCCCCAGCATTTT
18	TRBV28	TRBJ2-1	many	TRBD2	CASSLVSGGRASYNEQFF	TGTGCCAGCAGTTTAGTCTCGGGCGGGAGGGCCTCCTACAATGAGCAGTTCTTC
15	TRBV5-1	TRBJ1-1	NA	TRBD1	CASRTTGGDGTEAFF	TGCGCCAGCCGAACTACAGGGGGAGATGGTACTGAAGCTTTCTTT
13	TRBV29-1	TRBJ2-7	many	NA	CSVETLTAYEQYF	TGCAGCGTTGAGACCTTGACAGCCTACGAGCAGTACTTC
14	TRBV27	TRBJ1-6	many	NA	CASSSPGLNSPLHF	TGTGCCAGCAGTTCGCCAGGATTAAATTCACCCCTCCACTTT
15	TRBV30	TRBJ1-5	few	TRBD1	CAWSRQGFSNQPQHF	TGTGCCTGGAGTCGACAGGGTTTTAGCAATCAGCCCCAGCATTTT
14	TRBV11-2	TRBJ1-1	many	NA	CASSLGFGNTEAFF	TGTGCCAGCAGCTTAGGATTCGGGAACACTGAAGCTTTCTTT
15	TRBV7-9	TRBJ1-3	many	NA	CASSLLNPKKNTIYF	TGTGCCAGCAGTCTCCTAAACCCCAAGAAAAACACCATATATTTT
14	TRBV6-1	TRBJ1-5	many	NA	CASRVDLNYQPQHF	TGTGCCAGCAGGGTCGATCTTAATTATCAGCCCCAGCATTTT
15	TRBV28	TRBJ1-2	many	TRBD1	CASSIPGQGAQGYTF	TGTGCCAGCAGTATCCCGGGACAGGGGGCGCAGGGCTACACCTTC
13	TRBV6-1	TRBJ1-5	many	TRBD1	CASRGQGRQPQHF	TGTGCCAGCAGGGGACAGGGGCGTCAGCCCCAGCATTTT
15	TRBV3-1	TRBJ2-7	many	TRBD2	CASSHHRGGGNEQYF	TGTGCCAGCAGCCACCACCGCGGGGGGGGTAACGAGCAGTACTTC
12	TRBV9	TRBJ1-2	many	NA	CASSPPNYGYTF	TGTGCCAGCAGCCCGCCGAACTATGGCTACACCTTC
14	TRBV7-2	TRBJ2-7	few	NA	CASSLSEYSGEQYF	TGTGCCAGCAGCTTATCTGAGTATTCCGGCGAGCAGTACTTC
12	TRBV27	TRBJ2-5	many	NA	CASSFPWQTQYF	TGTGCCAGCAGTTTCCCCTGGCAGACCCAGTACTTC
15	TRBV6-2/TRBV6-3	TRBJ1-1	many	TRBD1	CASSRRGQMNTEAFF	TGTGCCAGCAGTCGACGGGGACAGATGAACACTGAAGCTTTCTTT
14	TRBV5-1	TRBJ2-5	many	NA	CASSSEDTPETQYF	TGCGCCAGCAGCTCGGAGGACACCCCAGAGACCCAGTACTTC
15	TRBV9	TRBJ2-4	many	NA	CASSVRDRPKDIQYF	TGTGCCAGCAGCGTTCGGGACCGGCCGAAGGACATTCAGTACTTC
18	TRBV5-1	TRBJ2-2	NA	TRBD1	CASSRVGQRPERLAELFF	TGCGCCAGCAGCCGTGTGGGACAGCGGCCCGAGAGATTAGCGGAGCTGTTTTTT
15	TRBV5-1	TRBJ2-7	many	NA	CASSLEAQGGYEQYF	TGCGCCAGCAGCTTGGAGGCACAGGGAGGTTACGAGCAGTACTTC
12	TRBV7-9	TRBJ2-7	many	NA	CASSLRSFEQYF	TGTGCCAGCAGCTTAAGGTCCTTTGAGCAGTACTTC
12	TRBV20-1	TRBJ2-7	many	NA	CSASRQDYEQYF	TGCAGTGCTAGTCGACAGGACTACGAGCAGTACTTC
15	TRBV10-3	TRBJ2-7	NA	NA	CAMSPGHSSAYEQYF	TGTGCCATGAGCCCCGGACACTCCTCCGCCTACGAGCAGTACTTC
14	TRBV5-6	TRBJ1-2	NA	NA	CASSSWTDNYGYTF	TGTGCCAGCAGCTCTTGGACGGATAACTATGGCTACACCTTC
15	TRBV7-2	TRBJ1-3	NA	NA	CASSKPGLRGNTIYF	TGTGCCAGCAGCAAACCGGGACTGAGGGGAAACACCATATATTTT
14	TRBV5-1	TRBJ2-1	many	TRBD2	CASSSRTSLGEQFF	TGCGCCAGCAGCTCCCGGACTAGCTTGGGTGAGCAGTTCTTC
13	TRBV5-5	TRBJ1-4	many	NA	CASSWDVNEKLFF	TGTGCCAGCAGCTGGGACGTTAATGAAAAACTGTTTTTT
14	TRBV7-2	TRBJ2-7	many	TRBD1	CASSLRDRDYEQYF	TGTGCCAGCAGCTTAAGGGACAGGGACTACGAGCAGTACTTC
16	TRBV6-1	TRBJ2-1	many	NA	CASSGAPTSSYNEQFF	TGTGCCAGCAGTGGGGCCCCGACGAGCTCCTACAATGAGCAGTTCTTC
16	TRBV7-9	TRBJ2-3	many	NA	CASSSTDRESTDTQYF	TGTGCCAGCAGCTCAACGGACAGAGAGAGCACAGATACGCAGTATTTT
17	TRBV3-1	TRBJ1-5	many	TRBD1	CASSQPDRDRGRQPQHF	TGTGCCAGCAGCCAACCCGACCGGGACAGGGGGCGTCAGCCCCAGCATTTT
13	TRBV28	TRBJ1-2	many	NA	CASSFGQGLGYTF	TGTGCCAGCAGTTTTGGTCAGGGCTTAGGCTACACCTTC
15	TRBV28	TRBJ1-6	many	NA	CASSETPAANSPLHF	TGTGCCAGCAGCGAAACCCCAGCAGCAAACTCACCCCTCCACTTT